The entry below describes one TCR beta chain. Its antigen is still unknown. This CDR3 comprises 18 residues. V lost 3 bases, J lost 6 bases, and 11 bases stayed unmatched. Germline V gives CDR1 LGHNA, CDR2 YSLEER. These data come from a study of OX40 agonist ivuxolimab in advanced cancers. Study-level findings and limits: By week 6 at 0.1 to 3.0 mg/kg, blood CD4+ and CD8+ T cells had expanded clonally.

Produced via immunoSEQ multiplex PCR; TCRdb's table is partial and in-frame only. The sample contains 25,000 to 35,000 clones, roughly 84% of which appear only once. This TCR was recovered from an adult with an advanced solid tumor such as melanoma, head and neck, liver or kidney cancer. The chain recombines TRBV4-3 with TRBJ2-1; 13 bases map to TRBD2. This specimen consisted of CD4+ or CD8+ T cells sorted from blood, obtained in a trial of the OX40 agonist ivuxolimab. CDR3 coding DNA: TGCGCCAGCAGCCATTACGGACTAGCGGGAGTCGAGGGCAATGAGCAGTTCTTC. Protein sequence: CASSHYGLAGVEGNEQFF.